Listed below are T cell receptor beta chains from one sample, sequenced in a study of blood T cell repertoires in COVID-19. This table comes from immunoSEQ multiplex PCR, and its TCRdb copy is limited to in-frame clones, with some not included. The data contain some 290,000 clones, approximately 87% of them singletons. Material for sequencing was peripheral blood. The receptors originated from a woman aged 30 to 39 with COVID-19, enrolled during active disease. CDR3s include the opening cysteine and the closing phenylalanine or tryptophan. The D gene is left open where the match is weak. Not every row has a clone size; where given, it reads once, few, many or a size class.

clone_size	j_call	v_call	d_call	cdr3_nt	cdr3_aa
few	TRBJ1-4	TRBV3-1/TRBV3-2	TRBD1	TGTGCCAGCAGCCAAATCGGGACAGGGCTTGAAAAACTGTTTTTT	CASSQIGTGLEKLFF
-	TRBJ2-6	TRBV5-4	-	TGTGCCAGCAGCCCTCCTTTGCAGGCGACCTCTGGGGCCAACGTCCTGACTTTC	CASSPPLQATSGANVLTF
-	TRBJ1-1	TRBV30	TRBD1	TGTGCCTGGAGTAGTAGGGGGCTTCAGAACACTGAAGCTTTCTTT	CAWSSRGLQNTEAFF
-	TRBJ1-5	TRBV6-6	-	TGTGCCAGCAGCGATACAGGGTCGGATCAGCCCCAGCATTTT	CASSDTGSDQPQHF
-	TRBJ2-7	TRBV7-2	TRBD2	TGTGCCAGCAGCTCAAGCGGGGGGGTCCCCTACGAGCAGTACTTC	CASSSSGGVPYEQYF
-	TRBJ1-2	TRBV13	-	TGTGCCAGCAGCTTAGGTGGCAGGGTTTATGGCTACACCTTC	CASSLGGRVYGYTF
-	TRBJ1-5	TRBV9	TRBD1	TGTGCCAGCAGCGTCCGGACAGGGATCGATCAGCCCCAGCATTTT	CASSVRTGIDQPQHF
-	TRBJ1-2	TRBV5-4	-	TGTGCCAGCAGCTTTCGGGGGGCGGATTATGGCTACACCTTC	CASSFRGADYGYTF
-	TRBJ2-1	TRBV21-1	-	TGTGCCAGCAGTAAAAAGCCCCCGGGACAGGGTTACAATGAGCAGTTCTTC	CASSKKPPGQGYNEQFF
-	TRBJ1-1	TRBV13	-	TGTGCCAGCAGCCCCCGGGGGGCCAGTGAAGCTTTCTTT	CASSPRGASEAFF
-	TRBJ2-7	TRBV7-9	TRBD2	TGTGCCAGCAGCTTTCCCAGCGGGGGAACGAACGAGCAGTACTTC	CASSFPSGGTNEQYF
-	TRBJ2-7	TRBV4-2	-	TGTGCCAGCAGCCAAAGGGGGTACATCGACGAGCAGTACTTC	CASSQRGYIDEQYF
-	TRBJ2-5	TRBV9	-	TGTGCCAGCAGCGGGGCGGCAGGGCAGACCCAGTACTTC	CASSGAAGQTQYF
-	TRBJ2-7	TRBV4-2	-	TGTGCCAGCCGAAGGGCAGGGGGGTACGAGCAGTACTTC	CASRRAGGYEQYF
-	TRBJ1-5	TRBV11-3	-	TGTGCCAGCATCGCAGACAGGCCTTCACGGGGTAGCAATCAGCCCCAGCATTTT	CASIADRPSRGSNQPQHF
-	TRBJ1-2	TRBV19	-	TGTGCCAGTAGTACCCCCAGAGGGTATGGCTACACCTTC	CASSTPRGYGYTF
-	TRBJ2-7	TRBV7-8	-	TGTGCCAGCAGCTTAGGGACAGCGTCCTACGAGCAGTACTTC	CASSLGTASYEQYF
-	TRBJ2-7	TRBV29-1	-	TGCAGCGTTGATAGGGGCGACGAGCAGTACTTC	CSVDRGDEQYF
-	TRBJ1-2	TRBV6-5	-	TGTGCCAGCAGTTACGGGCAGGGGAATGGCTACACCTTC	CASSYGQGNGYTF
-	TRBJ1-1	TRBV24-1	TRBD1	TGTGCCACCAGTGATCAAGGACAGGGAACTTTCTTT	CATSDQGQGTFF
-	TRBJ2-7	TRBV7-8	-	TGTGCCAGCAGCTCTTGGGACGGGGGAGACGAGCAGTACTTC	CASSSWDGGDEQYF
-	TRBJ1-2	TRBV2	-	TGTGCCAGCATAGATCGACTTCGTGGTGGCTACACCTTC	CASIDRLRGGYTF
-	TRBJ2-5	TRBV18	TRBD2	TGTGCCAGCTCACCAAGGTCGGGGGGAGAGACCCAGTACTTC	CASSPRSGGETQYF
-	TRBJ2-5	TRBV6-5	TRBD1	TGTGCCAGCAGCCCCGGGACAGGGTTGGAGACCCAGTACTTC	CASSPGTGLETQYF
-	TRBJ2-7	TRBV5-8	TRBD1	TGTGCCAGCAGTAAGGACAGGGCCCTCAACGAGCAGTACTTC	CASSKDRALNEQYF
-	TRBJ2-4	TRBV7-6	TRBD2	TGTGCCAGCAGCCCTGGACTAGCGGGGGCTCGTGATCTGCACTTC	CASSPGLAGARDLHF
-	TRBJ1-4	TRBV5-1	TRBD1	TGCGCCAGCAGCTTGGATACAGGGGGCTCTTTTAAACTGTTTTTT	CASSLDTGGSFKLFF
-	TRBJ2-7	TRBV10-1	TRBD1	TGCGCCAGCAGTTATCGTACAGGGGGCCCCACCTCCGAGCAGTACTTC	CASSYRTGGPTSEQYF
-	TRBJ1-2	TRBV7-2	TRBD1	TGTGCCAGCAGCCCAGGGACAGTCTATGGCTACACCTTC	CASSPGTVYGYTF
few	TRBJ1-1	TRBV3-1/TRBV3-2	-	TGTGCCAGCAGCCAAAGGGGCACTGAAGCTTTCTTT	CASSQRGTEAFF
-	TRBJ1-1	TRBV9	TRBD1	TGTGCCAGCAGCCCACAGGGGTTAAACACTGAAGCTTTCTTT	CASSPQGLNTEAFF
-	TRBJ2-3	TRBV5-1	-	TGCGCCAGCAGCCCCCGAGCTGGTACAGATACGCAGTATTTT	CASSPRAGTDTQYF
-	TRBJ1-1	TRBV28	TRBD1	TGTGCCAGCAGTTCGGGGACAGGTTTGGACACTGAAGCTTTCTTT	CASSSGTGLDTEAFF
-	TRBJ2-7	TRBV5-5	TRBD2	TGTGCCAGCAGCCCGGGACTAGCTAACTACGAGCAGTACTTC	CASSPGLANYEQYF
-	TRBJ2-3	TRBV19	-	TGTGCCAGTAGTTTCGCCAGGGGGGCAGATACGCAGTATTTT	CASSFARGADTQYF
-	TRBJ2-6	TRBV28	TRBD2	TGTGCCAGCAGTCCCTGGAGCGGGGGGGCTATATATCGGGACCTGACTTTC	CASSPWSGGAIYRDLTF
-	TRBJ2-7	TRBV4-1	TRBD1	TGCGCCAGCAGCCAAGAATCGGGACAGGCAGTTGGGGAGCAGTACTTC	CASSQESGQAVGEQYF
-	TRBJ1-6	TRBV14	-	TGTGCCAGCAGCCAAGCAAACAGGTCCGGACCCCTCCACTTT	CASSQANRSGPLHF
once	TRBJ2-5	TRBV5-1	-	TGCGCCAGCAGCTTGAATGGCCAGCAAGAGACCCAGTACTTC	CASSLNGQQETQYF
-	TRBJ1-6	TRBV6-5	TRBD1	TGTGCCAGCGGCCCGGGACAGAGCCATTCACCCCTCCACTTT	CASGPGQSHSPLHF
-	TRBJ2-7	TRBV5-1	-	TGCGCCAGCAGCAATGACAATTCCTACGAGCAGTACTTC	CASSNDNSYEQYF
-	TRBJ2-3	TRBV3-1/TRBV3-2	TRBD2	TGTGCCAGCAGCCAAGGTCGCCCGTCTGGCGGGGGGGGAGATACGCAGTATTTT	CASSQGRPSGGGGDTQYF
-	TRBJ1-2	TRBV12-3/TRBV12-4	TRBD1	TGTGCCAGCAGTTTAAACAGGGGGAATGGCTACACCTTC	CASSLNRGNGYTF
-	TRBJ2-1	TRBV19	-	TGTGCCAGTAGTTTTGTCCGGCAGGGATTGTCAAATGAGCAGTTCTTC	CASSFVRQGLSNEQFF
-	TRBJ1-2	TRBV4-1	TRBD1	TGCGCCAGCAGCCCTCCGGGACAGGGTTATGGCTACACCTTC	CASSPPGQGYGYTF
-	TRBJ2-7	TRBV5-1	TRBD2	TGCGCCAGCAGCTTGGAGGGTGGCCTAGCGGGGGACCAGTACTTC	CASSLEGGLAGDQYF
once	TRBJ2-5	TRBV29-1	TRBD2	TGCAGCGTTGAAGATCGGACTAGCCAGTTTCTCTTAGAGACCCAGTACTTC	CSVEDRTSQFLLETQYF
-	TRBJ1-2	TRBV11-2	-	TGTGCCAGCAGCTTAGTCCCCGTCCTCTATGGCTACACCTTC	CASSLVPVLYGYTF
once	TRBJ1-1	TRBV18	TRBD1	TGTGCCAGCTCACCCCAGACAGGGGAGAACACTGAAGCTTTCTTT	CASSPQTGENTEAFF
-	TRBJ2-7	TRBV7-9	-	TGTGCCAGCAGTCCCGTTGTCGTCGGGGCCTACGAGCAGTACTTC	CASSPVVVGAYEQYF